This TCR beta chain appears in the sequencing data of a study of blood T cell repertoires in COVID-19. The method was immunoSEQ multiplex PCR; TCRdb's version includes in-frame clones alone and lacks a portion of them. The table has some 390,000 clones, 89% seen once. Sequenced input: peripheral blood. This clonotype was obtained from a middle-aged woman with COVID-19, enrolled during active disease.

The CDR3 nucleotides are TGCGCCAGCAGCCCCGCTCTCGGCGGGAGGGCGGAGACCCAGTACTTC. Its protein product is CASSPALGGRAETQYF. J is TRBJ2-5 and V is TRBV4-1; 9 nucleotides line up with TRBD2. V gave up 4 bases and J gave up 5 bases; unmatched junction bases: 11. CDR3 length equals 16 residues. Germline assignment: CDR1 MGHRA and CDR2 YSYEKL.